The 9 T cell receptor beta chains presented below share a single source sample, sequenced in a study of T-cell reconstitution after alpha-beta-depleted transplantation in children. Unique molecular identifiers tagged the TCRbeta library. TCRdb redid the calling of the PCR reads with MiXCR, one entry per CDR3 protein. The table shows 300,000 to 400,000 distinct CDR3 sequences, with 10% to 15% occurring only once. The material sequenced was PBMCs, taken from the stem cell graft. These TCRs come from a human donor who donated a stem cell graft to a child with Fanconi anemia.

V is TRBV12-3 or TRBV12-4 and J is TRBJ1-6; D unresolved. This CDR3 spans 15 amino acids. V was cut by 3 bases and J by 9 bases, with 15 bases left in between. Written as DNA, the CDR3 is TGTGCCAGCAGTTTGTCACTCCGACGGGTTTCACCCCTCCACTTT. Protein: CASSLSLRRVSPLHF.

This clonotype was recorded many times. The chain carries TRBV11-2 and TRBJ2-5; a possible D gene is TRBD1 (5 bases). V lost 0 bases to trimming and J lost 5 bases, with 13 bases between them. The CDR3 runs to 15 residues. In germline, CDR1 is SGHAT, CDR2 FQNNGV. CDR3 in DNA: TGTGCCAGCAGCTTAGAGTGGGGCCAGGTGGAGACCCAGTACTTC. It translates to CASSLEWGQVETQYF. The full variable domain, in which reference TRBV11-2 and TRBJ2-5 provide the parts outside the CDR3, is EAGVAQSPRYKIIEKRQSVAFWCNPISGHATLYWYQQILGQGPKLLIQFQNNGVVDDSQLPKDRFSAERLKGVDSTLKIQPAKLEDSAVYLCASSLEWGQVETQYFGPGTRLLVL.

This rearrangement joins TRBV6-2 or TRBV6-3 to TRBJ2-1; unclear D gene. Germline CDR1 is MNHEY and CDR2 is SVGEGT. V lost 11 bases, J lost 7 bases, and 12 bases lay in between. The CDR3 consists of 11 residues. The CDR3 nucleotides read TGTGCCTGCACCCTGGGGAATGAGCAGTTCTTC. Protein product: CACTLGNEQFF.

The rearrangement joins TRBV5-1 to TRBJ1-1; 7 nucleotides agree with TRBD1. CDR1 is SGHRS, CDR2 YFSETQ, per germline. V was clipped by 3 bases and J by 5 bases; unmatched bases: 7. The CDR3 consists of 14 residues. Written as DNA, the CDR3 is TGCGCCAGCAGCTGGGCAGGGGGAAGAACTGAAGCTTTCTTT. The encoded protein is CASSWAGGRTEAFF.

This clonotype has ten or more counts. The chain has TRBV15 and TRBJ2-2; 8 nucleotides agree with TRBD1. The CDR3 extends over 16 amino acids. J gave up 7 bases and V 2 bases, and 9 bases lay outside the gene matches. Germline V gives CDR1 LNHNV, CDR2 YYDKDF (reference sequence). The CDR3 protein is CATSRRQGNTYGELFF. CDR3 bases: TGTGCCACCAGCAGAAGACAGGGGAACACGTACGGGGAGCTGTTTTTT.

This clonotype was found once. This chain uses TRBV7-9 with TRBJ2-2, with D unresolved. CDR1 is SEHNR, CDR2 FQNEAQ, per germline (reference sequence). CDR3 length: 12 residues. Trimming left V 10 bases short and J 5 bases short, with 11 bases between. The CDR3 spells CAIHDVTGELFF. As DNA, the CDR3 is TGTGCCATCCACGACGTTACCGGGGAGCTGTTTTTT. The whole variable domain, remainder taken from reference TRBV7-9 and TRBJ2-2, is DTGVSQNPRHKITKRGQNVTFRCDPISEHNRLYWYRQTLGQGPEFLTYFQNEAQLEKSRLLSDRFSAERPKGSFSTLEIQRTEQGDSAMYLCAIHDVTGELFFGEGSRLTVL.

In this sample, this clonotype turned up many times. This chain joins TRBV7-6 and TRBJ2-5; 7 bases are a match to TRBD1. J gave up 10 bases and V 5 bases, and 4 bases lay outside the gene matches. This CDR3 is 11 amino acids long. The germline CDR1 and CDR2 sequences are SGHVS and FNYEAQ. CDR3: CASSLDRIQYF. Written as DNA, the CDR3 is TGTGCCAGCAGCCTGGACAGGATCCAGTACTTC.

This clonotype showed up just a few times. The CDR3 here is CASSQEGLPGTQYF. DNA for the CDR3: TGCGCCAGCAGCCAGGAGGGACTCCCCGGCACGCAATACTTC. The genes are TRBV4-3 and TRBJ2-7; D may be TRBD2 (6 bases). V was cut by 3 bases and J by 13 bases, with 22 bases left in between. Germline CDR1 and CDR2: LGHNA and YSLEER. The CDR3 contains 14 residues.

This clonotype has a count of ten or more. The chain joins TRBV6-2 or TRBV6-3 to TRBJ1-2; maybe TRBD1 (6 bases). There are 14 residues in the CDR3. CDR1 MNHEY and CDR2 SVGEGT come from the germline V gene. Trimming removed 4 bases at V and 8 bases at J, with 17 bases between. The CDR3 protein is CASSWTKNRAGYTF. Written as DNA, the CDR3 is TGTGCCAGCAGTTGGACAAAAAACAGGGCCGGCTACACCTTC.